This T cell receptor (beta chain) comes out of a study of T cell changes during pregnancy in multiple sclerosis. This CDR3 contains 13 residues. Trimming took 7 bases from V and 2 from J, leaving 12 bases between them. The germline gives CDR1 MNHNY, CDR2 SVGAGI (reference sequence). Profiling relied on immunoSEQ multiplex PCR, and the TCRdb table lists in-frame clones only, not all of them. The data show tens of thousands of clones, 85% to 95% seen once. A remark on this clone: Other DNA sequences in the sample encode the same CDR3.

The sample was CD8+ T cells from peripheral blood mononuclear cells, taken in the third trimester of pregnancy. The receptor's source is a female donor in good health, enrolled as a control in a pregnancy study. The genes are TRBV6-6 and TRBJ2-7; D is possibly TRBD1 (5 bases). The CDR3 loop is CASNRDSTYEQYF. CDR3 coding DNA: TGTGCCAGCAACCGAGACAGCACCTACGAGCAGTACTTC.